Below are 10 T cell receptor beta chains sequenced from a single sample in a study of a mutant IDH1 vaccine in newly diagnosed glioma. Their antigens are not known. Sample time point: week 47, end of study. Mutant IDH1 20-mer peptide, at 300 ug, made up each vaccine dose, with topical imiquimod. Method: immunoSEQ multiplex PCR; TCRdb's copy keeps in-frame clones and lacks some. The sample holds some 62,000 clones; 75% to 90% are singletons and the top ten take 3.5% to 4%. The source material was PBMCs, sampled from a glioma patient whose treatment included an IDH1 peptide vaccine. These receptors came from a man aged 30 to 45 with glioma.

The gene calls are TRBV18 and TRBJ1-2; TRBD1 is a possible D gene (6 bases). The germline CDR1 and CDR2 sequences are KGHSH and LQKENI. Trimming stripped 3 bases from V and 8 bases from J, with 13 bases between. This CDR3 has 13 residues. The CDR3 DNA is TGTGCCAGCTCACCGGGCGACAGGAGGGGCTACACCTTC. It specifies CASSPGDRRGYTF.

V and J are TRBV9 and TRBJ2-1; 8 bases match TRBD1. V lost 0 bases and J lost 4; bases outside the gene matches: 9. Germline V gives CDR1 SGDLS, CDR2 YYNGEE. The CDR3 is 17 amino acids. This chain's CDR3 is CASSVGVGTGRYNEQFF. In DNA form, the CDR3 reads TGTGCCAGCAGCGTAGGGGTGGGGACAGGACGTTACAATGAGCAGTTCTTC.

This clone came up once. This rearrangement joins TRBV6-5 to TRBJ1-3, with 7 positions matching TRBD1. This CDR3 has 15 amino acids. Germline CDR1 MNHEY, CDR2 SVGAGI. Germline trimming cut 6 bases from V and 0 bases from J; bases unmatched to any gene: 5. In nucleotides, the CDR3 is TGTGCCAGCAGGGGGACAGTTGTCTCTGGAAACACCATATATTTT. It is translated as CASRGTVVSGNTIYF.

V usage is TRBV19 and J usage is TRBJ1-5; 10 bases match TRBD1. Unmatched junction bases numbered 6, after V lost 5 bases and J lost 5 bases. Germline V gene lookup returns CDR1 LNHDA and CDR2 SQIVND (reference sequence). The CDR3 has 15 residues. CDR3 sequence reads: CASSAWTGGDQPQHF. Here the CDR3 DNA reads TGTGCCAGTAGTGCCTGGACAGGGGGGGATCAGCCCCAGCATTTT.

The genes are TRBV15 and TRBJ1-5, with TRBD1 as a possible D gene (6 bases). Trimming pared 4 bases from V and 4 bases from J, leaving 11 bases between. Germline CDR1 is LNHNV and CDR2 is YYDKDF (reference sequence). This CDR3 contains 14 residues. This CDR3 reads CATSTGTPNQPQHF. In DNA form, the CDR3 reads TGTGCCACCAGCACCGGGACACCGAATCAGCCCCAGCATTTT.

The V and J genes are TRBV2 and TRBJ1-4; 9 positions agree with TRBD1. CDR3 length: 15 amino acids. The V gene end was trimmed by 6 bases and the J gene end by 5 bases; junction bases not matched to a gene: 7. Germline V CDR1 and CDR2: SNHLY, FYNNEI. This chain's CDR3 is CASREQGAGNEKLFF. DNA of the CDR3: TGTGCCAGCAGAGAACAGGGGGCGGGAAATGAAAAACTGTTTTTT.

This chain links TRBV5-1 with TRBJ2-7, with D possibly being TRBD2 (6 bases). CDR3 length: 14 amino acids. Germline CDR1 SGHRS, CDR2 YFSETQ. Trimming took off 1 base at V and 3 bases at J, with 11 bases between the two ends. CDR3 DNA sequence: TGCGCCAGCAGCTTGTTAGCGGAGGGCTACGAGCAGTACTTC. It is translated as CASSLLAEGYEQYF. Together with reference TRBV5-1 and TRBJ2-7, the CDR3 gives the full variable domain: KAGVTQTPRYLIKTRGQQVTLSCSPISGHRSVSWYQQTPGQGLQFLFEYFSETQRNKGNFPGRFSGRQFSNSRSEMNVSTLELGDSALYLCASSLLAEGYEQYFGPGTRLTVT.

The gene calls are TRBV18 and TRBJ1-3; D gene uncertain. Deletions cut 3 bases from V and 2 bases from J, with 8 bases between. The CDR3 has 14 residues. CDR1 KGHSH and CDR2 LQKENI come from the germline V gene. CDR3 region: CASSPDTTGNTIYF. The CDR3 DNA is TGTGCCAGCTCACCCGACACGACTGGAAACACCATATATTTT.

This clone came up once. This chain links TRBV18 with TRBJ1-5; no reliable D call. Trimming shortened V by 1 base and J by 2 bases, and 9 bases separated the two germline ends. This CDR3 contains 15 residues. The germline V gene encodes CDR1 KGHSH and CDR2 LQKENI. The CDR3 loop is CASSPQTSGNQPQHF. In DNA form, the CDR3 reads TGTGCCAGCTCACCACAGACCTCGGGCAATCAGCCCCAGCATTTT.

The chain couples TRBV5-6 to TRBJ1-3; 7 positions agree with TRBD1. Trimming took 4 bases from V and 0 from J; bases not matched to a gene: 10. The CDR3 is 17 amino acids. From germline, CDR1 is SGHDT and CDR2 YYEEEE. The CDR3 DNA sequence: TGTGCCAGCAGCCGGACCCCGACAGGGTACTCTGGAAACACCATATATTTT. Protein product: CASSRTPTGYSGNTIYF.